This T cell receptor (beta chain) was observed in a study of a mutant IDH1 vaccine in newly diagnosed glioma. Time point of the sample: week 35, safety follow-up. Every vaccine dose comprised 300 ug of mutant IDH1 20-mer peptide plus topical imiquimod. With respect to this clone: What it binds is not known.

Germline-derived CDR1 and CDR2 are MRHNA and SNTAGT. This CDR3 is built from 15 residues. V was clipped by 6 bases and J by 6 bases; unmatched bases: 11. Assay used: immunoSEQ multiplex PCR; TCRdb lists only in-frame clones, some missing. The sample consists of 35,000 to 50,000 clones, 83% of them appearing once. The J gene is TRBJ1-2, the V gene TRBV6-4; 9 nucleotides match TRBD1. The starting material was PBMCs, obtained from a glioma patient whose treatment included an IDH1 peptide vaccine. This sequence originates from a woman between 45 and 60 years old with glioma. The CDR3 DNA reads TGTGCCAGCAGATCATCCGGGACAGGGAGCAATGGCTACACCTTC. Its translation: CASRSSGTGSNGYTF.